The rows below give T cell receptor beta chains drawn from one sample of a study of vaccination effects on CD4 cells after COVID-19. Profiled with immunoSEQ multiplex PCR; TCRdb holds only in-frame clones, not every one. The table includes 20,000 to 30,000 clones, about 70% detected once. Their antigen targets remain unknown. The sequencing here drew on CD4+ T cells from PBMCs cultured with SARS-CoV-2 spike peptides, taken after COVID-19 vaccination. Receptors originate from a human donor who received a COVID-19 vaccine. The CDR3 runs from the conserved cysteine through the conserved F or W. D genes are given only for firm matches. A row's size may be missing; if present it is once, few, many or a size class.

>once|TRBV6-1|TRBD1|TRBJ1-2|16
TGTGCCAGCAGTGAAGAGGGGACAGGGCCTGGCTATGGCTACACCTTC
CASSEEGTGPGYGYTF
>-|TRBV6-2/TRBV6-3|-|TRBJ1-1|15
TGTGCCAGCAGTTACGGTATGACAGGGAACACTGAAGCTTTCTTT
CASSYGMTGNTEAFF
>-|TRBV6-5|TRBD1|TRBJ1-4|14
TGTGCCAGCAGGAGGACAGGGGCAGGAGAAAAACTGTTTTTT
CASRRTGAGEKLFF
>medium-sized|TRBV3-1/TRBV3-2|-|TRBJ1-1|13
TGTGCCAGCAGCCAAGTCGCTGGGGCTGAAGCTTTCTTT
CASSQVAGAEAFF
>-|TRBV15|-|TRBJ2-6|16
TGTGCCACCAGCAGAGAAGGGGGTACTGGGGCCAACGTCCTGACTTTC
CATSREGGTGANVLTF
>-|TRBV7-2|-|TRBJ2-7|14
TGTGCCAGCAGCTCTAGATCCCCTCGGGACGAGCAGTACTTC
CASSSRSPRDEQYF
>-|TRBV2|TRBD1|TRBJ1-5|14
TGTGCCAGCAACTTGGGACAGGTGGACCAGCCCCAGCATTTT
CASNLGQVDQPQHF
>-|TRBV6-5|-|TRBJ1-2|12
TGTGCCAGCAGTTTGCAGGGCTATGGCTACACCTTC
CASSLQGYGYTF
>-|TRBV7-9|TRBD2|TRBJ2-1|15
TGTGCCAGCAGCCCCGGACTAGCGGACCTTAATGAGCAGTTCTTC
CASSPGLADLNEQFF
>-|TRBV5-1|-|TRBJ1-4|15
TGCGCCAGCAGCTTGGGGTCCGGGAACGATGAAAAACTGTTTTTT
CASSLGSGNDEKLFF
>-|TRBV11-2|TRBD1|TRBJ2-6|17
TGTGCCAGCAGCTTACGGACAGGGGAAACTGGGGCCAACGTCCTGACTTTC
CASSLRTGETGANVLTF
>-|TRBV21-1|-|TRBJ1-6|18
TGTGCCAGCAGCAAAGCCCGGGACAGGGGCCTGGGTTATTCACCCCTCCACTTT
CASSKARDRGLGYSPLHF
>few|TRBV4-1|TRBD1|TRBJ1-6|16
TGCGCCAGCAGCCAACCAGGGGGTAGCTATAATTCACCCCTCCACTTT
CASSQPGGSYNSPLHF
>-|TRBV7-9|-|TRBJ2-5|12
TGTGCCAGCAGCTTGAACCAAGAGACCCAGTACTTC
CASSLNQETQYF
>-|TRBV29-1|-|TRBJ2-2|15
TGCAGCGTTGAAGTTCGGGTACGAAGCACCGGGGAGCTGTTTTTT
CSVEVRVRSTGELFF
>few|TRBV6-1|TRBD1|TRBJ2-6|20
TGTGCCAGCAGTGAAAACCGGGACAGGGGGCATGGAGGGGGGGCCAACGTCCTGACTTTC
CASSENRDRGHGGGANVLTF
>few|TRBV2|-|TRBJ2-7|14
TGTGCCAGCAGTGAGGCTAAACGTCGTGTCGAGCAGTACTTC
CASSEAKRRVEQYF
>-|TRBV6-2/TRBV6-3|TRBD1|TRBJ2-2|15
TGTGCCAGCAGTAAAGGGGACAGGGTGCTTCGGGAGCTGTTTTTT
CASSKGDRVLRELFF
>-|TRBV2|-|TRBJ1-1|13
TGTGCCAGCCAGCCCCACCCGAACACTGAAGCTTTCTTT
CASQPHPNTEAFF
>few|TRBV5-5|-|TRBJ1-3|16
TGTGCCAGCAGCTTGGTGGGCCCAACCTCTGGAAACACCATATATTTT
CASSLVGPTSGNTIYF
>-|TRBV18|-|TRBJ2-3|13
TGTGCCAGCTCACCACCGTTCGCAGATACGCAGTATTTT
CASSPPFADTQYF
>-|TRBV4-1|-|TRBJ2-2|17
TGCGCCAGCAGCCAAGTCCTCGGGACCAACTCTGGCGGGGAGCTGTTTTTT
CASSQVLGTNSGGELFF
>-|TRBV6-5|-|TRBJ2-3|14
TGTGCCAGCAGCTATAGGGCGGCTGCAGATACGCAGTATTTT
CASSYRAAADTQYF
>-|TRBV7-2|TRBD2|TRBJ2-1|16
TGTGCCAGCAGCGAAAAGAGGGGAGCGGGGGGCGATGAGCAGTTCTTC
CASSEKRGAGGDEQFF
>-|TRBV18|-|TRBJ1-1|15
TGTGCCAGCTCACCCGCCCCGGCCATGAACACTGAAGCTTTCTTT
CASSPAPAMNTEAFF
>-|TRBV5-1|-|TRBJ2-6|17
TGCGCCAGCAGCTTGTCGGGCTCCAACTCTGGGGCCAACGTCCTGACTTTC
CASSLSGSNSGANVLTF
>-|TRBV7-9|TRBD1|TRBJ2-5|16
TGTGCCAGCAGCTTAACACAGGGACAGGGGGGAGAGACCCAGTACTTC
CASSLTQGQGGETQYF
>few|TRBV29-1|TRBD2|TRBJ2-1|14
TGCAGCGTTGAAGAAGTAGCGGGGGGGCCTCCGCAGTTCTTC
CSVEEVAGGPPQFF
>-|TRBV6-4|TRBD2|TRBJ2-3|15
TGTGCCAGCAGTGAAGAGACTAGCGGCACAGATACGCAGTATTTT
CASSEETSGTDTQYF
>few|TRBV10-1|-|TRBJ1-1|15
TGCGCCAGCAGTGACCAGCCCTGGGGGAACACTGAAGCTTTCTTT
CASSDQPWGNTEAFF
>-|TRBV7-2|-|TRBJ2-2|13
TGTGCCAGCAGCCCTCACGAAACCGGGGAGCTGTTTTTT
CASSPHETGELFF
>-|TRBV2|-|TRBJ1-5|16
TGTGCCAGCAGTGACCCCTCCAGTCGGGGCAATCAGCCCCAGCATTTT
CASSDPSSRGNQPQHF
>-|TRBV27|-|TRBJ1-3|14
TGTGCCAGCTGGGGGGGCCCTTCCGGGAACACCATATATTTT
CASWGGPSGNTIYF
>medium-sized|TRBV10-3|TRBD1|TRBJ1-1|15
TGTGCCATCAGTGATTCCGGGACAGTAAACACTGAAGCTTTCTTT
CAISDSGTVNTEAFF